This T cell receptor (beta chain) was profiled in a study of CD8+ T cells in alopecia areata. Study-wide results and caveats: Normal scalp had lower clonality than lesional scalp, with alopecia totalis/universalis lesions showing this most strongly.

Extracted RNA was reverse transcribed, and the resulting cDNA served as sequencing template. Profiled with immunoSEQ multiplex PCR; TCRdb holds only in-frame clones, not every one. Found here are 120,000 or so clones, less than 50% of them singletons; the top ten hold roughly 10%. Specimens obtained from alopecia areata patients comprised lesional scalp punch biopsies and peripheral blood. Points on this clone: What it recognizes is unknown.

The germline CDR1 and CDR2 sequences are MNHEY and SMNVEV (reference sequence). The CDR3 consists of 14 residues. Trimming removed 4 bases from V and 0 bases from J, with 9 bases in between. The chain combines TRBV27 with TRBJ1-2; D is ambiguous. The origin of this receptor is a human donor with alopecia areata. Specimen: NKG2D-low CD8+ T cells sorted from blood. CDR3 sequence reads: CASSSRGANYGYTF. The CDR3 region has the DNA TGTGCCAGCAGTTCACGGGGAGCTAACTATGGCTACACCTTC.